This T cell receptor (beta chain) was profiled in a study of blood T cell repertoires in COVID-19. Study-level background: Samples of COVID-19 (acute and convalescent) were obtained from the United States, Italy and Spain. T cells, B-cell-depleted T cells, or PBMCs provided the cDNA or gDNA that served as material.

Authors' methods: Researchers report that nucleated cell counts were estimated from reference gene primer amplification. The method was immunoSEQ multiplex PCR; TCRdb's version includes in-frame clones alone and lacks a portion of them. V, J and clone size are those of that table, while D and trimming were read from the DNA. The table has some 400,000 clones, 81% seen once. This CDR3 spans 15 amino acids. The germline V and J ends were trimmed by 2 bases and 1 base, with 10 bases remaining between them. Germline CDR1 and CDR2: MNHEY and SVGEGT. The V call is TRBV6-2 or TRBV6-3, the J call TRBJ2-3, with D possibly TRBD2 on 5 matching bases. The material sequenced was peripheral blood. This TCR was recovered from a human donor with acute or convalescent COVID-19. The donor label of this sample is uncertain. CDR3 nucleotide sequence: TGTGCCAGCAGTTACGGACTGGTCGGCACAGATACGCAGTATTTT. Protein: CASSYGLVGTDTQYF.